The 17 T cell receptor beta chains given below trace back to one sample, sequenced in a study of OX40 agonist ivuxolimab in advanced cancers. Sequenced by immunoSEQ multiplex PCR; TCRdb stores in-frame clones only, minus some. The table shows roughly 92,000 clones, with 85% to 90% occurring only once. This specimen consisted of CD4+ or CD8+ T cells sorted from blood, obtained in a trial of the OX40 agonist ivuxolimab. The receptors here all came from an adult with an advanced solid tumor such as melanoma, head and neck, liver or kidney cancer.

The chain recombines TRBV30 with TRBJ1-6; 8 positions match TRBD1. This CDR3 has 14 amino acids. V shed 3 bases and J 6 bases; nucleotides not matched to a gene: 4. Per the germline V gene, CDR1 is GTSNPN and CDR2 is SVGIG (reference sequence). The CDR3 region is CAWSQTGVNSPLHF. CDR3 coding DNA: TGTGCCTGGAGCCAGACAGGGGTTAATTCACCCCTCCACTTT.

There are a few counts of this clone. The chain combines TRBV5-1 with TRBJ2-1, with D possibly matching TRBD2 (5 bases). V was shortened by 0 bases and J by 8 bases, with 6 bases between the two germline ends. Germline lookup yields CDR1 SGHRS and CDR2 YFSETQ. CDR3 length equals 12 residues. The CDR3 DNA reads TGCGCCAGCAGCTTGGGGGAGTATGAGCAGTTCTTC. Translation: CASSLGEYEQFF.

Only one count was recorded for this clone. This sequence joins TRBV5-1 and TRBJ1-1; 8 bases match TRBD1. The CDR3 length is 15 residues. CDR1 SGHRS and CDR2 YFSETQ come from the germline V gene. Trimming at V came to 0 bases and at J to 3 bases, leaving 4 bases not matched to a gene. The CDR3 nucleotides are TGCGCCAGCAGCTTGGTGCAGGGGGCAGACACTGAAGCTTTCTTT. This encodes CASSLVQGADTEAFF.

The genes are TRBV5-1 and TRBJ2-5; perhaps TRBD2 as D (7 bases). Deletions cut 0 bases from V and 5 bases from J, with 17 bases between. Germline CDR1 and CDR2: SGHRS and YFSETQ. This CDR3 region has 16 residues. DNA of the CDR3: TGCGCCAGCAGCTTGGGAGTCGGGGGGCCGGGGGAGACCCAGTACTTC. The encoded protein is CASSLGVGGPGETQYF.

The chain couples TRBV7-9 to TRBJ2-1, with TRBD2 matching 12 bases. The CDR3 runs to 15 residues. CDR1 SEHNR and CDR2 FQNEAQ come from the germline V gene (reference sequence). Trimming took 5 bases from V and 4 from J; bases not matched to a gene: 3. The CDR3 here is CASSRTSGNYNEQFF. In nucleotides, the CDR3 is TGTGCCAGCAGCCGGACTAGCGGGAATTACAATGAGCAGTTCTTC.

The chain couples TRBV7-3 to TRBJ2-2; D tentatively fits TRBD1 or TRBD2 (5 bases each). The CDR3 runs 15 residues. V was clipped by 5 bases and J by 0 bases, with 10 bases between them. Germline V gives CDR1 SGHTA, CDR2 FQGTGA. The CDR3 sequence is CASSPGATNTGELFF. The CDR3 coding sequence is TGTGCCAGCAGCCCCGGGGCCACGAACACCGGGGAGCTGTTTTTT.

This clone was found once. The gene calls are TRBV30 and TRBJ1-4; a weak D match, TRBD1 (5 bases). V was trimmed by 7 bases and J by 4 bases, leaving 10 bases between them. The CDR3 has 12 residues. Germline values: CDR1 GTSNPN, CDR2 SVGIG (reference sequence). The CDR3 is CASQENNEKLFF. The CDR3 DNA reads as TGTGCCTCACAGGAAAATAATGAAAAACTGTTTTTT.

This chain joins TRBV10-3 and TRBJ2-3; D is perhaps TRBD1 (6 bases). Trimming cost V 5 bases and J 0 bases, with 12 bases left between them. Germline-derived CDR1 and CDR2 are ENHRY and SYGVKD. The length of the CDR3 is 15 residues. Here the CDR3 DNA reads TGTGCCATCAGTCTTGGACAGTCCAGCACAGATACGCAGTATTTT. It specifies CAISLGQSSTDTQYF.

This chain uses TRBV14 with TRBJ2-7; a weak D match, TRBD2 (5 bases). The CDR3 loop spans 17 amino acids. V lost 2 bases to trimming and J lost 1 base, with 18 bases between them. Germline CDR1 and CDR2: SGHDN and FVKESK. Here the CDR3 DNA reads TGTGCCAGCAGCCAATATACGATCTACGGAGGATCCTACGAGCAGTACTTC. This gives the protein CASSQYTIYGGSYEQYF.

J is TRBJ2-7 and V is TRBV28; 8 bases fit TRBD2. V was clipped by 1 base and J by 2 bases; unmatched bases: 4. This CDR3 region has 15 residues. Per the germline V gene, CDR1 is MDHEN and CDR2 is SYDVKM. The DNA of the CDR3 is TGTGCCAGCAGTTTATTGGGCGGGAGGACCTACGAGCAGTACTTC. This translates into CASSLLGGRTYEQYF.

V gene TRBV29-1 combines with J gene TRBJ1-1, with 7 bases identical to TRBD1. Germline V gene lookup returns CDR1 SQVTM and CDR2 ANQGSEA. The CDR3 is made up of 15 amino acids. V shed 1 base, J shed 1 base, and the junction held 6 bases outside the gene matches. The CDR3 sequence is CSVEAGGETNTEAFF. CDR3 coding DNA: TGCAGCGTTGAAGCAGGGGGAGAGACGAACACTGAAGCTTTCTTT.

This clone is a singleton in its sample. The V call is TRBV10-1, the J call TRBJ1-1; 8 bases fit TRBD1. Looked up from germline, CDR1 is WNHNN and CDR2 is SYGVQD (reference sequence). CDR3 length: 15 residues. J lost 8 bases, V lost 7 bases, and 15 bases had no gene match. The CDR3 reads CASKGLGTGGREAFF. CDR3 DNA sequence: TGCGCCAGCAAGGGGCTTGGGACAGGAGGACGAGAAGCTTTCTTT.

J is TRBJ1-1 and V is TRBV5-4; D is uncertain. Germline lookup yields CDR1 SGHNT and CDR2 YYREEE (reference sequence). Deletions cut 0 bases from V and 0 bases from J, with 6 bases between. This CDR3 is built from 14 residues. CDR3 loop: CASSLAGMNTEAFF. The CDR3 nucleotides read TGTGCCAGCAGCTTGGCCGGCATGAACACTGAAGCTTTCTTT.

CDR3 sequence (DNA): TGTGCCAGCAGCTTAAACAGCCTGGCCACTGAAGCTTTCTTT. It specifies CASSLNSLATEAFF. The J gene is TRBJ1-1, the V gene TRBV13; D unclear. This CDR3 comprises 14 residues. The V gene lost 2 bases and the J gene lost 4 bases, with 11 bases spanning the gap. The germline gives CDR1 PRHDT, CDR2 FYEKMQ (reference sequence).

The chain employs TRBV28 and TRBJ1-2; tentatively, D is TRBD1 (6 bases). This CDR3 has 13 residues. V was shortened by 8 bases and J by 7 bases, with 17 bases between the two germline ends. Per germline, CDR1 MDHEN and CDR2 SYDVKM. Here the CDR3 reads CASQTDRLAGYTF. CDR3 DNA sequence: TGTGCCAGCCAAACCGACAGGCTTGCTGGCTACACCTTC.

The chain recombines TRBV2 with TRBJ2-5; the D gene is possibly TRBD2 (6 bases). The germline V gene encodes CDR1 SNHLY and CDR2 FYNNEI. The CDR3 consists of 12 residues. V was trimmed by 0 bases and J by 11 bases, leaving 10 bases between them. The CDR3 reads CASSEAGGSQYF. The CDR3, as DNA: TGTGCCAGCAGTGAAGCGGGGGGTTCTCAGTACTTC. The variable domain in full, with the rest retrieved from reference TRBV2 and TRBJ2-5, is EPEVTQTPSHQVTQMGQEVILRCVPISNHLYFYWYRQILGQKVEFLVSFYNNEISEKSEIFDDQFSVERPDGSNFTLKIRSTKLEDSAMYFCASSEAGGSQYFGPGTRLLVL.

CDR3 DNA sequence: TGCGCCAGCAGGGAAGGAGACAGGGGACGACTCCCTGGCTACACCTTC. It translates to CASREGDRGRLPGYTF. The chain recombines TRBV10-2 with TRBJ1-2; 8 bases are shared with TRBD1. Germline CDR1 is WSHSY and CDR2 is SAAADI. Losses at the gene ends were 6 bases for V and 7 bases for J; bases not matched to a gene: 16. The CDR3 is made up of 16 amino acids.